This T cell receptor beta chain was captured in a study of cytomegalovirus exposure and HLA in healthy donors. Background on the study: Among some 400 genotyped donors, about 83% fell in the Caucasian-associated ancestry cluster. Study results and limitations: TCR beta V segments were, for the most part, productive about 87% or about 30% of the time in an earlier analysis.

About this clone itself: What it recognizes is unknown.

Use of 60 Vbeta and 13 Jbeta primers characterized the PCR. Original handling: Later, roughly 77 million unique TCR beta chains were counted in an analysis, and some 9.9 million of them were shared. Only in-frame clones appear in the TCRdb table, and some are missing; sequencing was by immunoSEQ multiplex PCR. The DNA gave D and trimming, while V, J and clone size come from that table. The sample shows about 210,000 clones, over 75% of them seen only once. V dropped 4 bases and J dropped 0; count of bases not matched to a gene: 6. CDR3 length equals 16 residues. Germline V gene data show CDR1 as SQVTM and CDR2 as ANQGSEA. Donors had nominal health at sampling but likely had unrecorded immune exposures.

The V and J genes are TRBV29-1 and TRBJ2-6; TRBD2 matches 7 bases. Sequencing input: PBMCs. This receptor was taken from a male donor in good health and CMV-seronegative. This CDR3 is CSVGGGRNSGANVLTF. For the CDR3, the DNA is TGCAGCGTTGGGGGGGGACGGAACTCTGGGGCCAACGTCCTGACTTTC.